The rows below give T cell receptor beta chains drawn from one sample of a study of shared clonotypes between healthy human individuals. The method was immunoSEQ multiplex PCR; TCRdb's version includes in-frame clones alone and lacks a portion of them. The sample holds 2 million to 2.5 million clones, more than 90% seen once. The sample taken for sequencing was naive CD4+ T cells sorted from blood. The origin of the receptors is a man between 18 and 29 years old in good health. The CDR3 runs from the conserved cysteine through the conserved F or W. The order of the fields is CDR3 length, V gene, D gene, CDR3 protein. D genes are given only for firm matches.

19	TRBV28	TRBD2	CASSRILGKGLAGGSEQFF
15	TRBV7-9	.	CASSYFTGHLNTIYF
14	TRBV10-3	.	CAISLTGYRTEAFF
13	TRBV29-1	TRBD1	CSEGDRVSYEQYF
15	TRBV7-8	.	CASSLGTSYSYEQYF
15	TRBV30	.	CAWGVRTTTNEKLFF
16	TRBV5-1	.	CASSSTTGLTYNEQFF
16	TRBV4-1	.	CASSQLPAGERSPLHF
13	TRBV6-1	.	CAAVGFTPNTIYF
16	TRBV7-9	.	CASSLRPDGDNSPLHF
14	TRBV18	TRBD1	CASSPGQGVSPLHF
14	TRBV2	TRBD1	CASSRQGRDQPQHF
14	TRBV19	TRBD1	CASSTPGQDYGYTF
15	TRBV6-1	.	CASSNTGSQGEKLFF
15	TRBV6-1	.	CASSEFSGTNSPLHF
14	TRBV4-3	.	CASSQETRGTEAFF
14	TRBV23-1	.	CASSQRGTDYEQYF
14	TRBV27	.	CASTRRGPTDTQYF
14	TRBV6-1	TRBD1	CASSQQGANTEAFF
15	TRBV7-9	.	CASSLALGGEETQYF
10	TRBV2	.	CASSVYEQYF
16	TRBV2	TRBD2	CASSEAGTSGLNEQFF
17	TRBV7-9	.	CASSLALVSSANTEAFF
17	TRBV5-6	TRBD2	CASTPTRLAGRTDTQYF
16	TRBV9	.	CASSEIATTNTGELFF
16	TRBV7-2	.	CASSLATGLSSYEQYF
16	TRBV7-2	TRBD2	CASSLVVTAGEGEQYF
12	TRBV2	.	CASSEVPPGYTF
15	TRBV28	TRBD1	CASSFQQGTNEKLFF